This T cell receptor beta chain was sequenced for a study of T cells after yellow fever vaccination (dated by TCRdb to between 2018 and 2021). Background on the whole study: The SMART-Seq v4 Ultra Low Input RNA kit was used to prepare libraries from fractions with low cell numbers. To track T-cell clones before and after primary and booster YFV17D yellow fever vaccination, bulk TCR alpha and beta repertoires were sequenced longitudinally. Two healthy male donors made up the cohort, one aged 18 to 29 years and the other aged 30 to 39 years. Blood was collected at multiple timepoints before and after primary and secondary immunization, and bulk PBMC replicates and cell subsets were isolated.

TCR cDNA was synthesized by 5'RACE template switching, which introduced a universal primer site and unique molecular identifiers. cDNA synthesis was primed from both the TCR alpha and TCR beta constant segments. Library amplification used two PCR steps, and the second PCR step added sample barcodes and sequencing adapters. Sequencing of libraries was performed on Illumina HiSeq 2500 (2x100 bp) or NovaSeq (2x150 bp). From the authors' description of their analysis: Demultiplexing of reads and collapsing into UMI consensus sequences were performed with MIGEC, and V(D)J alignment was carried out with MiXCR. Using edgeR on replicate PBMC samples, clonotypes were called vaccine-responding if FDR was below 0.01 and the log2 fold change was above 5 up to day 15. Each bulk clonotype received a CD4 or CD8 identity based on whether the sequenced CD4 or CD8 repertoire contained that clonotype at higher abundance. Clones were called with MiXCR by TCRdb after fastp trimmed the public reads at Q25, and only in-frame beta chains were retained. Every CDR3 protein is listed once, alongside the most common genes and DNA of its rows. The V and J calls and clone size are TCRdb's, not the authors'. This sample gives hundreds of thousands of distinct CDR3 sequences in total; 13% of them show up just once. More than 13% of the sample rests with the top ten.

Points the paper makes about the study in general: Only a couple of donors were included in the study, so the extent to which the findings can be generalized is limited. After the booster, most of the clones that had expanded following primary vaccination were detected again (96% of CD4 and roughly 90% of CD8), which suggests that memory was broadly maintained. Compared with the primary T-cell response, the secondary T-cell response was weaker but faster, peaking on day 5 rather than day 15. A small fraction of clonotypes showed up in both the CD4 and CD8 compartments, probably as a result of convergent recombination. Because abundant contaminating clonotypes from the bulk population could be contained in FACS-sorted repertoires, computational filtering was required.

Interpreted using the paper, the treatment or condition label stands for: live attenuated yellow fever vaccine strain. At every blood-draw timepoint, two biological replicates of bulk PBMCs were collected. PBMCs were isolated from peripheral blood using a standard Ficoll-Paque protocol. TriZol was used to extract RNA from bulk PBMCs, from CD4 and CD8 fractions, and from dextramer-positive and dextramer-negative fractions. As to this clonotype: This receptor's antigen is unknown. No much larger clonotype is one base removed from it; base qualities were not supplied.

The source material was PBMCs, sampled on the day of the yellow fever booster vaccination. The source is a young man who received the YFV17D yellow fever vaccine.

The CDR3 reads CASSLSGTGGDTGELFF. The base sequence is TGTGCCAGCAGTTTGTCCGGGACAGGGGGCGATACCGGGGAGCTGTTTTTT. The rearranged chain carries TRBV12-3 or TRBV12-4 and TRBJ2-2; the central 12 bases match TRBD1. Trimming accounts for 3 bases at V and 5 bases at J, while the number of junction bases matched to no gene is 7. The CDR3 goes from the cysteine to the phenylalanine over 17 residues. Only the CDR3 portion is preserved as DNA: 51 bases, with reading frame beginning at the first base.